The sequence of this TCR beta chain was determined in a study of metastatic and nonmetastatic thyroid tumors (dated by TCRdb to the early 2020s). Study-wide context: Repertoires were compared across peripheral blood and tumor or nodule tissue samples from malignant and benign thyroid patients. Broader findings and caveats from the paper: In both blood and tumor samples, malignant tumors were reported to have significantly higher TCR beta diversity than benign nodules.

The germline V gene supplies CDR1 SGDLS and CDR2 YYNGEE. From the cysteine through the phenylalanine, the CDR3 covers 14 amino acids. Only the CDR3 DNA stays, 42 bases, in frame from base 1. V lost 4 bases and J lost 3 bases; the stretch between them is 14 bases long. None of the patients had been given any treatment before thyroid surgery. The study retrospectively analysed patient clinical samples collected from the early 2010s to the late 2010s using T-cell receptor beta sequencing. This clone has at least ten counts. Its recognized antigen is unknown. No base-level quality is on record; no much larger clone is a single base apart. Receptor libraries were prepared by PCR. The instrument was an Illumina HiSeq 4000. High-throughput sequencing was used to profile the TCR beta-chain CDR3 region of each patient. In the paper's pipeline: The researchers built a classifier to tell apart papillary thyroid cancer patients with distant metastasis, based on CDR3 differences among clinicopathological groups. Repertoire diversity was assessed with the Shannon index, and tumor-blood repertoire similarity with the Morisita-Horn index. TCRdb trimmed public reads at Q25 via fastp, called clones via MiXCR and kept in-frame beta chains. These V and J calls are TCRdb output, not the study's own analysis. This sample holds roughly 15,000 clones; roughly a fifth were observed only once. The biggest ten clones account for roughly 14% of the sample.

The source is a female donor with papillary thyroid cancer or a benign thyroid nodule (not recorded which). Some clones in this sample may be carry-over from other donors' samples. Source material: blood. The V gene is TRBV9 and the J gene is TRBJ2-7; the D gene identity is not certain. The DNA sequence is given as TGTGCCAGCAGCCCCCGACTTAAACACTACGAGCAGTACTTC. This is translated as CASSPRLKHYEQYF.